Listed here are 13 T cell receptor beta chains from one sample, sequenced in a study of CD8 T cells in ankylosing spondylitis. TCRdb reprocessed the 5' RACE reads with MiXCR, giving one entry per CDR3 protein. The sample holds around 280,000 distinct CDR3 sequences, over 15% seen once. Sequences were obtained from blood, either unsorted or a sorted T cell fraction (not recorded which). The receptors stem from a male donor with ankylosing spondylitis or in good health (not recorded which).

This clonotype was detected only a few times. The chain combines TRBV20-1 with TRBJ2-1; TRBD2 matches at 9 bases. The J segment lost 4 bases and the V segment lost 1 base, leaving 2 bases of the junction unmatched. Germline V gene sequence: CDR1 DFQATT, CDR2 SNEGSKA (reference sequence). The CDR3 sequence is 14 residues long. CDR3 bases: TGCAGTGCTAGAGGACTAGCGGATTACAATGAGCAGTTCTTC. Protein: CSARGLADYNEQFF.

The chain uses TRBV20-1 and TRBJ2-5; possible D gene TRBD2, 6 bases. The CDR3 is 14 amino acids. CDR1 is DFQATT and CDR2 is SNEGSKA in the germline V gene (reference sequence). The V end was cut by 5 bases, the J end by 4 bases, with 17 bases between. CDR3 protein: CSAPDTGLIETQYF. CDR3 in DNA: TGCAGTGCTCCGGACACGGGACTGATAGAGACCCAGTACTTC.

This clonotype came up a few times. The J gene is TRBJ2-2, the V gene TRBV2; D is undetermined. CDR3 length: 12 residues. V was shortened by 6 bases and J by 3 bases, with 5 bases between the two germline ends. Germline V CDR1 and CDR2: SNHLY, FYNNEI. CDR3: CASRTDTGELFF. Written as DNA, the CDR3 is TGTGCCAGCAGGACGGACACCGGGGAGCTGTTTTTT.

In this sample, this clonotype turned up many times. V usage is TRBV15 and J usage is TRBJ1-2; D uncertain. From germline, CDR1 is LNHNV and CDR2 YYDKDF (reference sequence). The CDR3 consists of 13 residues. Deletions cut 0 bases from V and 14 bases from J, with 16 bases between. The CDR3 sequence is CATSRDRSPQKTF. The CDR3 DNA is TGTGCCACCAGCAGAGATAGATCCCCTCAAAAGACCTTC. Filled out from reference TRBV15 and TRBJ1-2, the complete variable domain reads DAMVIQNPRYQVTQFGKPVTLSCSQTLNHNVMYWYQQKSSQAPKLLFHYYDKDFNNEADTPDNFQSRRPNTSFCFLDIRSPGLGDTAMYLCATSRDRSPQKTFGSGTRLTVV.

The chain is built from TRBV5-1 and TRBJ2-2, with 8 bases that match TRBD1. This CDR3 has 15 residues. The V gene's germline CDR1 is SGHRS and CDR2 YFSETQ. V was clipped by 0 bases and J by 4 bases; unmatched bases: 2. The CDR3 sequence is CASSLDRGSTGELFF. DNA for the CDR3: TGCGCCAGCAGCTTGGACAGGGGGAGCACCGGGGAGCTGTTTTTT.

This clonotype was seen at least ten times. The genes are TRBV30 and TRBJ2-1, with 13 bases that match TRBD2. Germline V gives CDR1 GTSNPN, CDR2 SVGIG (reference sequence). The CDR3 covers 15 residues. V shed 2 bases and J 8 bases; nucleotides not matched to a gene: 6. In DNA form, the CDR3 reads TGTGCCTGGAGTTTACTAGCGGGAGGGCCGGATGAGCAGTTCTTC. This translates into CAWSLLAGGPDEQFF.

This clonotype was observed a few times. CDR3 protein: CSAPLAISTGELFF. DNA for the CDR3: TGCAGTGCCCCTCTAGCGATTTCCACCGGGGAGCTGTTTTTT. This sequence joins TRBV20-1 and TRBJ2-2; a possible D gene is TRBD2 (6 bases). Trimming cost V 6 bases and J 4 bases, with 15 bases left between them. Germline values: CDR1 DFQATT, CDR2 SNEGSKA (reference sequence). This CDR3 region has 14 residues.

The rearrangement joins TRBV24-1 to TRBJ1-1, with D hard to call. Germline CDR1 KGHDR, CDR2 SFDVKD. The CDR3 consists of 13 residues. V dropped 4 bases and J dropped 5 bases, with 10 bases sitting between them. The CDR3 nucleotides read TGTGCCACCAGTGACAGATGGAATACTGAAGCTTTCTTT. It specifies CATSDRWNTEAFF.

This clonotype was picked up a small number of times. J is TRBJ1-5 and V is TRBV3-1; tentative D call: TRBD1 (6 bases). The CDR3 is 13 amino acids. The germline V gene has CDR1 LGHDT and CDR2 YNNKEL (reference sequence). Trimming took off 6 bases at V and 6 bases at J, with 12 bases between the two ends. Written as DNA, the CDR3 is TGTGCCAGCAGTCAGGGGTTTAGTCAGCCCCAGCATTTT. It encodes CASSQGFSQPQHF.

V usage is TRBV7-2 and J usage is TRBJ2-3; D uncertain. Deletions cut 2 bases from V and 2 bases from J, with 8 bases between. CDR3 length: 14 residues. Per germline, CDR1 SGHTA and CDR2 FQGNSA. The chain's CDR3 is CASSLRHHTDTQYF. The CDR3 DNA sequence: TGTGCCAGCAGCTTAAGACACCACACAGATACGCAGTATTTT.

This chain links TRBV6-1 with TRBJ2-1; D unresolved. CDR1 and CDR2 from the germline V gene are MNHNS and SASEGT. The V and J ends lost 2 bases and 8 bases respectively, with 19 bases between them. CDR3 length: 16 residues. This chain's CDR3 is CASSESVSYEVYEQFF. For the CDR3, the DNA is TGTGCCAGCAGTGAATCGGTCAGTTACGAGGTCTATGAGCAGTTCTTC.

The chain couples TRBV20-1 to TRBJ1-4; D is possibly TRBD1 (5 bases). V lost 4 bases and J 4 bases, leaving 7 bases between the germline ends. There are 12 residues in the CDR3. The germline V gene has CDR1 DFQATT and CDR2 SNEGSKA (reference sequence). In DNA form, the CDR3 reads TGCAGTGCTATGACAGTTAATGAAAAACTGTTTTTT. Its translation: CSAMTVNEKLFF.

This clonotype was seen a few times. V usage is TRBV9 and J usage is TRBJ2-3; TRBD2 matches 11 bases. The CDR3 is 19 residues long. V shed 4 bases, J shed 3 bases, and the junction held 16 bases outside the gene matches. Germline CDR1 and CDR2: SGDLS and YYNGEE. DNA for the CDR3: TGTGCCAGCAGCCCAGGGGGTGTAGCGGGAGGGCTGGTAACAGATACGCAGTATTTT. This codes for CASSPGGVAGGLVTDTQYF.